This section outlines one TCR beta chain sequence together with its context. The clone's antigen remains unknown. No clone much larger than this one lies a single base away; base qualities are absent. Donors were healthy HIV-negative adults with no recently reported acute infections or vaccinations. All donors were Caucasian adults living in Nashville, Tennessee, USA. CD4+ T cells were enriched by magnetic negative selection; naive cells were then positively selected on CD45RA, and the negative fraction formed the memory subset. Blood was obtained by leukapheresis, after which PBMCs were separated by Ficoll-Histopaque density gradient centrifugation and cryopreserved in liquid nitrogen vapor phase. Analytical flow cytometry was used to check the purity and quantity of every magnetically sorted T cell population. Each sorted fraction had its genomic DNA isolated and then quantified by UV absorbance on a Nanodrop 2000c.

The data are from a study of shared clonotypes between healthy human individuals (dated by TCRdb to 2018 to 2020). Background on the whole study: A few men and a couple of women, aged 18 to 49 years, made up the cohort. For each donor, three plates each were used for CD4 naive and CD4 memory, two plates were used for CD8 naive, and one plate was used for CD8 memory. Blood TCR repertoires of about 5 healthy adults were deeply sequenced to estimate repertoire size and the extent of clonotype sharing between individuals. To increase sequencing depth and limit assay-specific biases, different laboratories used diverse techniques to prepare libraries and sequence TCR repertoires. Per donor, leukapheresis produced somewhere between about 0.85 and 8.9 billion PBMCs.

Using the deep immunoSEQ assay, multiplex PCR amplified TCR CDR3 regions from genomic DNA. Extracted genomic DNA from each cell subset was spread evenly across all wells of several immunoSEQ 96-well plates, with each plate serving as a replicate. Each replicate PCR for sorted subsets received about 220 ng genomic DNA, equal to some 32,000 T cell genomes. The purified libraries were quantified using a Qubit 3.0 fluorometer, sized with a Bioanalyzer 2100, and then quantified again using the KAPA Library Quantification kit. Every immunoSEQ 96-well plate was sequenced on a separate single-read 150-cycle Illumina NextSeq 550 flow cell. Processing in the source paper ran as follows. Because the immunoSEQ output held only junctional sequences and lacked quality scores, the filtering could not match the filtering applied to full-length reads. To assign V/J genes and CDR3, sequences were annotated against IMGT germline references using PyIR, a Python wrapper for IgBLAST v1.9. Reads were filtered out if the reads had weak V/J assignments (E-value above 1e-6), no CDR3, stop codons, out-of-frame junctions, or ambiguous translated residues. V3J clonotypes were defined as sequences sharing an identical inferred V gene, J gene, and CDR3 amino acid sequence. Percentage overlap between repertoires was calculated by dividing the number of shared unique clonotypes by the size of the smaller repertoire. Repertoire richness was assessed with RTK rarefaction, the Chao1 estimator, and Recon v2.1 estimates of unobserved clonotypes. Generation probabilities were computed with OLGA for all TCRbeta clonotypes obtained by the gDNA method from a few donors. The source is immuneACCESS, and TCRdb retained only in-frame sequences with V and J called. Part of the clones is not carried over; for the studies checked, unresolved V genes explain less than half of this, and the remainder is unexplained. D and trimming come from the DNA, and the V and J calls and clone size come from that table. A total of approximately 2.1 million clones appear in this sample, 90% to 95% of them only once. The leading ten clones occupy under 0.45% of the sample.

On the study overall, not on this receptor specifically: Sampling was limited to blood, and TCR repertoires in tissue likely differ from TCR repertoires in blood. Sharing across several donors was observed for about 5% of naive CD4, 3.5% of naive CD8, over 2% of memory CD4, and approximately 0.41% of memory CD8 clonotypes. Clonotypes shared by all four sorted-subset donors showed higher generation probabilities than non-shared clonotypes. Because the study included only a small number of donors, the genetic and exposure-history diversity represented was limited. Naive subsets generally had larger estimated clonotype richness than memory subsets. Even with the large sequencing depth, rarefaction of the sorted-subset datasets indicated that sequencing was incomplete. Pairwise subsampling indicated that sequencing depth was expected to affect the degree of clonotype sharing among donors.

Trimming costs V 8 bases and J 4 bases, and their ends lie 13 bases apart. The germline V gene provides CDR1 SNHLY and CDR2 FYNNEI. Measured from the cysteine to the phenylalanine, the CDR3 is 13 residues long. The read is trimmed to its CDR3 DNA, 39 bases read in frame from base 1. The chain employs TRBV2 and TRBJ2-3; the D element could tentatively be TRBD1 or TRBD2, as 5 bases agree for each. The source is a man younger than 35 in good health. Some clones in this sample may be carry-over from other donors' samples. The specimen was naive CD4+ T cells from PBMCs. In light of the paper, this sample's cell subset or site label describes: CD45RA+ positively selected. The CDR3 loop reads CASGAGGPDTQYF. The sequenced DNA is TGTGCCAGCGGGGCCGGAGGCCCAGATACGCAGTATTTT.